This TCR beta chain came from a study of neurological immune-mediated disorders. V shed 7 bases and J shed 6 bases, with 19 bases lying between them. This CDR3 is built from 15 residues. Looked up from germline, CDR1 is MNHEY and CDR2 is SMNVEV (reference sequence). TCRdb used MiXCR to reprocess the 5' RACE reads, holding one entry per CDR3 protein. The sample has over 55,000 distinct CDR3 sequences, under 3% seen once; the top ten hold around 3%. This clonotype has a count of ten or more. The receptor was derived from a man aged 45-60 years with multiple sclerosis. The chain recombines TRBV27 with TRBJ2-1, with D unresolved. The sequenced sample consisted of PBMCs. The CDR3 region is CASKETPQSANEQFF. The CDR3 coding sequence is TGTGCCAGCAAAGAAACCCCCCAGAGCGCCAATGAGCAGTTCTTC.